The rows below give T cell receptor beta chains drawn from one sample of a study of cytomegalovirus exposure and HLA in healthy donors. Measured with immunoSEQ multiplex PCR; TCRdb has only the in-frame clones, and not every one. The sample holds around 80,000 clones, roughly 72% seen once. The sample was PBMCs. The receptors were gathered from a man aged 35 to 55 in good health and CMV-seropositive. Each CDR3 is given with its conserved first and last residue. The D gene is left open where the match is weak. For some rows the clone size is stated as once, few or many, or as a class when expanded; others skip it.

cdr3_length j_call d_call v_call clone_size cdr3_nt cdr3_aa
15 TRBJ2-5 . TRBV5-6 . TGTGCCAGCAGCTTGAACAGCGGAGGGAAAGAGACCCAGTACTTC CASSLNSGGKETQYF
16 TRBJ2-3 TRBD2 TRBV18 once TGTGCCAGCTCACCGGCCAGCCGGGGGGGCACAGATACGCAGTATTTT CASSPASRGGTDTQYF
14 TRBJ1-5 . TRBV2 . TGTGCCAGCACCTCTATACAGGGTAATCAGCCCCAGCATTTT CASTSIQGNQPQHF
13 TRBJ1-1 TRBD1 TRBV25-1 . TGTGCCAGCAGTTCAACAGGGGGCACTGAAGCTTTCTTT CASSSTGGTEAFF
15 TRBJ1-2 TRBD1 TRBV23-1 . TGCGCCAGCAGTCAGGTGTCAGGGGGCCAATATGGCTACACCTTC CASSQVSGGQYGYTF
14 TRBJ1-5 TRBD1 TRBV29-1 few TGCAGCGTGGGGGACAGCCCGGGGAATCAGCCCCAGCATTTT CSVGDSPGNQPQHF
15 TRBJ2-1 TRBD2 TRBV7-7 . TGTGCCAGCAGCTTAATCGGGGGGAACCATAATGAGCAGTTCTTC CASSLIGGNHNEQFF
13 TRBJ1-2 . TRBV5-6 . TGTGCCAGCAGCTTGTGGGGCCAGGTTGGCTACACCTTC CASSLWGQVGYTF
16 TRBJ1-2 TRBD1 TRBV30 . TGTGCCTGGAGTAGACCCAATCGACAGGGTTTCTATGGCTACACCTTC CAWSRPNRQGFYGYTF
16 TRBJ2-1 TRBD2 TRBV28 . TGTGCCAGCAGCCCATTGGGGGGACTAGCGGTTCAGGGGCAGTTCTTC CASSPLGGLAVQGQFF
20 TRBJ1-1 TRBD1 TRBV27 . TGTGCCAGCAGAGTTGGTCCCGGGACAGGGTTGGTCTGGATGAACACTGAAGCTTTCTTT CASRVGPGTGLVWMNTEAFF
13 TRBJ1-5 . TRBV19 . TGTGCCAGTAGTATGACAGACAATCAGCCCCAGCATTTT CASSMTDNQPQHF
16 TRBJ1-2 . TRBV27 few TGTGCCAGCAGCCCGACCACCAGATGGGCCAACTATGGCTACACCTTC CASSPTTRWANYGYTF
15 TRBJ2-5 . TRBV15 . TGTGCCACCAGCAGAGCCAACCAGGGTCAAGAGACCCAGTACTTC CATSRANQGQETQYF
15 TRBJ2-1 TRBD1 TRBV29-1 . TGCAGCGTTGAAGTTTGGGACAGGCCGAAGAATGAGCAGTTCTTC CSVEVWDRPKNEQFF
13 TRBJ1-1 . TRBV6-1 medium-sized TGTGCCAGCAGGCACACAGCGAACACTGAAGCTTTCTTT CASRHTANTEAFF
11 TRBJ2-7 TRBD1 TRBV20-1 . TGCAGTGCTAGCCGCGGGGACAGGGGCATCTTC CSASRGDRGIF
14 TRBJ2-1 . TRBV9 once TGTGCCAGCAGCGTAGAAAATACAGCCAATGAGCAGTTCTTC CASSVENTANEQFF
16 TRBJ2-1 . TRBV6-6 . TGTGCCAGCAGTCACTTCAAGGCTAGCTCCTACAATGAGCAGTTCTTC CASSHFKASSYNEQFF
14 TRBJ1-2 . TRBV30 . TGTGCCTGGAGTGTACGCAGGAAGGAGGGTGGCTACACCTTC CAWSVRRKEGGYTF
13 TRBJ1-1 . TRBV27 . TGTGCCAGCAGTTTCTCCAGCGCCACTGAAGCTTTCTTT CASSFSSATEAFF
14 TRBJ2-5 . TRBV5-1 . TGCGCCAGCAGCGTGACAGGGGAGGGGGAGACCCAGTACTTC CASSVTGEGETQYF
12 TRBJ2-5 . TRBV2 . TGTGCCAGCTTCCAGGGGTGGGAGACCCAGTACTTC CASFQGWETQYF
14 TRBJ2-7 TRBD1 TRBV7-9 . TGTGCCAGCAGCTTAGAGGACAGGAGATACGAGCAGTACTTC CASSLEDRRYEQYF
17 TRBJ1-2 TRBD1 TRBV2 . TGTGCCAGCAGTGAATTTCTGGGACAGGGGGGAAGGAAGGGCTACACCTTC CASSEFLGQGGRKGYTF
14 TRBJ1-6 TRBD1 TRBV30 few TGTGCCTGGGGACAGGGGGCATCGAATTCACCCCTCCACTTT CAWGQGASNSPLHF
16 TRBJ1-1 . TRBV9 once TGTGCCAGCAGCGTAGCGCCCGGGACAAAGAACACTGAAGCTTTCTTT CASSVAPGTKNTEAFF
15 TRBJ2-5 TRBD1 TRBV5-4 . TGTGCCAGCAGCATTGCCGGGACAGGGAAAGAGACCCAGTACTTC CASSIAGTGKETQYF
16 TRBJ2-1 TRBD1 TRBV9 once TGTGCCAGCAGCGTAGACGGGACAGGCTTTTACAATGAGCAGTTCTTC CASSVDGTGFYNEQFF
13 TRBJ2-7 TRBD2 TRBV2 . TGTGCCAGCAGAAGCGGGAGGTCGGACGAGCAGTACTTC CASRSGRSDEQYF
17 TRBJ2-1 TRBD1 TRBV4-1 . TGCGCCAGCAGCCAAGAAAGACAGGGGGGATCCTACAATGAGCAGTTCTTC CASSQERQGGSYNEQFF
14 TRBJ2-2 . TRBV5-1 . TGCGCCAGCAGCTCCAACAGGAACACCGGGGAGCTGTTTTTT CASSSNRNTGELFF
11 TRBJ2-5 . TRBV11-2 few TGTGCCAGCAGATCCGGGACTTCAGTCTACTTC CASRSGTSVYF
13 TRBJ2-7 . TRBV14 once TGTGCCAGCAGCCAAGAGCGAGGGCTCGAGCAGTACTTC CASSQERGLEQYF
16 TRBJ2-1 TRBD2 TRBV4-2 . TGTGCCAGCAGCCAAGATACCAGCGGGGGGGGCAATGAGCAGTTCTTC CASSQDTSGGGNEQFF
13 TRBJ1-1 . TRBV6-1 . TGTGCCAGCAGTGAGTATGGGGGACAAAAAGCTTTCTTT CASSEYGGQKAFF
12 TRBJ2-1 . TRBV27 . TGTGCCAGCAGTCGGTCCCGCAATGAGCAGTTCTTC CASSRSRNEQFF
15 TRBJ2-1 . TRBV6-1 . TGTGCCAGCACCCGAGAGCAGGGGAGCCGCAATGAGCAGTTCTTC CASTREQGSRNEQFF
14 TRBJ1-1 TRBD1 TRBV27 few TGTGCCAGCAGTTCCGGGGACAGGGGAGGACGGGCTTTCTTT CASSSGDRGGRAFF
14 TRBJ2-5 TRBD2 TRBV30 . TGTGCCTGCAAAATAGCGGGGGGGCCGCAGACCCAGTACTTC CACKIAGGPQTQYF
15 TRBJ1-6 TRBD1 TRBV27 . TGTGCCAGCAAGACAGGGGGCCGGTATAATTCACCCCTCCACTTT CASKTGGRYNSPLHF
13 TRBJ2-3 . TRBV4-2 . TGTGCCAGCAGCCTGGGACTCACAGATACGCAGTATTTT CASSLGLTDTQYF
15 TRBJ2-7 TRBD2 TRBV9 . TGTGCCAGCAGCGTCGGGGAGGGAGGGTCGTACGAGCAGTACTTC CASSVGEGGSYEQYF
14 TRBJ1-5 TRBD1 TRBV18 . TGTGCCAGCTCCAAGACAGGGCCTAATCAGCCCCAGCATTTT CASSKTGPNQPQHF
11 TRBJ2-7 . TRBV30 few TGTGCCTGGAGGAGGATCTACGAGCAGTACTTC CAWRRIYEQYF
15 TRBJ1-4 TRBD1 TRBV7-9 large TGTGCCAGCAGCGATACATCGACAGGGGTTGAAAAACTGTTTTTT CASSDTSTGVEKLFF
14 TRBJ1-1 . TRBV7-9 . TGTGCCAGCAACCGAGGGCAGTTAGGCCCGGAAGCTTTCTTT CASNRGQLGPEAFF
14 TRBJ1-4 . TRBV2 many TGTGCCAGCAGTGTGGAGGGCGGGAATGAAAAACTGTTTTTT CASSVEGGNEKLFF
14 TRBJ1-6 . TRBV11-2 . TGTGCCAGCAGCTTAGTCCGGGACAACTCACCCCTCCACTTT CASSLVRDNSPLHF
15 TRBJ1-5 TRBD1 TRBV28 once TGTGCCAGCAGTTTGACAGGGTTGAGGGATCAGCCCCAGCATTTT CASSLTGLRDQPQHF